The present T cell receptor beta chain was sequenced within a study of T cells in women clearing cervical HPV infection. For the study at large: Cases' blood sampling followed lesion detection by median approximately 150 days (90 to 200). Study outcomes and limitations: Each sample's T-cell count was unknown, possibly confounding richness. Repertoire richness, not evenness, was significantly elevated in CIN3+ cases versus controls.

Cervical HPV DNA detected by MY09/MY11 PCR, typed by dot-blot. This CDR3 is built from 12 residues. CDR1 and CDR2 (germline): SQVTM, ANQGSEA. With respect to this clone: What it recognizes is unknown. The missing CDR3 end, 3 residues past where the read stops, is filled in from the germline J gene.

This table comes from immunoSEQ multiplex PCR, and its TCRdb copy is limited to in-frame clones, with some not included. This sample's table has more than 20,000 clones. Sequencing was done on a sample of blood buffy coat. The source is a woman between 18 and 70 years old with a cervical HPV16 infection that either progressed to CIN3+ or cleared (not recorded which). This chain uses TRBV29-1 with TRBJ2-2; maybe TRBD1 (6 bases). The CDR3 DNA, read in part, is TGCAGCTCTCAGGGGCAAGATGAAAAG. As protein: CSSQGQDEK. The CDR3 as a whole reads CSSQGQDEKLFF.